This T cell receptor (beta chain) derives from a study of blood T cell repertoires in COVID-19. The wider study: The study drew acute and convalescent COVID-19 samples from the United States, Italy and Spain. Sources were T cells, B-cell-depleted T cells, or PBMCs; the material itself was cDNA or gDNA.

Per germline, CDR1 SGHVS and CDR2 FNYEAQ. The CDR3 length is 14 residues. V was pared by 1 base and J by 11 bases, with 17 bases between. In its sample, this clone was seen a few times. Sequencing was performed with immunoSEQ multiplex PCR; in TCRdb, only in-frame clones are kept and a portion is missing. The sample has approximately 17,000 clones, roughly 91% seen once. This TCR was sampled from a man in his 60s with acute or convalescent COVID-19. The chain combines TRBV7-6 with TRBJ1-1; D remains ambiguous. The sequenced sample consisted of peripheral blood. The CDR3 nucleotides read TGTGCCAGCAGCTTAGAGGCCGTTGCGGTAGCGGCTTTCTTT. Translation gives CASSLEAVAVAAFF.